These T cell receptor beta chains were read from a single sample in a study of CD8 T cells in Susac syndrome. Each CDR3 protein is one row after TCRdb ran MiXCR on the immunoSEQ multiplex PCR reads. The repertoire consists of 150,000 to 200,000 distinct CDR3 sequences, with approximately 94% occurring once and the leading ten covering 0.12%. The material sequenced was CD4+ T cells from PBMCs. These receptors were taken from a human donor with Susac syndrome. The CDR3 runs from the conserved cysteine through the conserved F or W. A D gene is named only where the DNA matches it firmly. Only some rows state a clone size, as once, few, many or a class for expanded clones.

D gene: -; J gene: TRBJ1-2; clone size: -; V gene: TRBV5-1; CDR3 DNA: TGCGCCAGCAGCTTGGATAAGGGAAGTAGAGGCTACACCTTC; CDR3 protein: CASSLDKGSRGYTF
D gene: TRBD1; J gene: TRBJ2-5; clone size: -; V gene: TRBV10-3; CDR3 DNA: TGTGCCATCAGTGAGCCGGACAGGGCCCAAGAGACCCAGTACTTC; CDR3 protein: CAISEPDRAQETQYF
D gene: TRBD1; J gene: TRBJ2-3; clone size: -; V gene: TRBV20-1; CDR3 DNA: TGCAGTGCTGACAGGGGGCCCACAGATACGCAGTATTTT; CDR3 protein: CSADRGPTDTQYF
D gene: -; J gene: TRBJ2-2; clone size: -; V gene: TRBV7-9; CDR3 DNA: TGTGCCAGCAGCAATGGGGCAGGGGCTTTGACCGGGGAGCTGTTTTTT; CDR3 protein: CASSNGAGALTGELFF
D gene: TRBD2; J gene: TRBJ2-3; clone size: -; V gene: TRBV9; CDR3 DNA: TGTGCCAGCAGCCTTAGCGGGTCTAGCACAGATACGCAGTATTTT; CDR3 protein: CASSLSGSSTDTQYF
D gene: TRBD2; J gene: TRBJ2-3; clone size: -; V gene: TRBV9; CDR3 DNA: TGTGCCAGCAGCGCGACTAGCGGAACCCCAGATACGCAGTATTTT; CDR3 protein: CASSATSGTPDTQYF
D gene: TRBD1; J gene: TRBJ2-5; clone size: -; V gene: TRBV15; CDR3 DNA: TGTGCCACCAGCATTCGGGACAGCCACCCCCAAGAGACCCAGTACTTC; CDR3 protein: CATSIRDSHPQETQYF
D gene: -; J gene: TRBJ2-2; clone size: -; V gene: TRBV5-1; CDR3 DNA: TGCGCCAGCAGCTTGACCGCGGGGCCCAACACCGGGGAGCTGTTTTTT; CDR3 protein: CASSLTAGPNTGELFF
D gene: -; J gene: TRBJ1-1; clone size: once; V gene: TRBV6-7; CDR3 DNA: TGTGCCAACCTCCCGGGCCACGGGGTCTCTGAAGCTTTCTTT; CDR3 protein: CANLPGHGVSEAFF
D gene: -; J gene: TRBJ1-1; clone size: -; V gene: TRBV20-1; CDR3 DNA: TGCAGTGCTTTACAGGAGACCTACACTGAAGCTTTCTTT; CDR3 protein: CSALQETYTEAFF
D gene: TRBD1; J gene: TRBJ2-1; clone size: -; V gene: TRBV9; CDR3 DNA: TGTGCCAGCAGCGTAGAAAGGGGGCGGGATGAGCAGTTCTTC; CDR3 protein: CASSVERGRDEQFF
D gene: TRBD2; J gene: TRBJ2-5; clone size: -; V gene: TRBV11-3; CDR3 DNA: TGTGCCAGCAGCTTAGATGGGCGCGGGGGGGACGAGACCCAGTACTTC; CDR3 protein: CASSLDGRGGDETQYF
D gene: -; J gene: TRBJ1-4; clone size: -; V gene: TRBV30; CDR3 DNA: TGTGCCTGGAGTTTCAAGGATACTCTGTTTTTT; CDR3 protein: CAWSFKDTLFF
D gene: -; J gene: TRBJ1-1; clone size: -; V gene: TRBV27; CDR3 DNA: TGTGCCAGCACCCGTTTTTCCAGTATGAACACTGAAGCTTTCTTT; CDR3 protein: CASTRFSSMNTEAFF